A selection of T cell receptor beta chains follows, all from one sample in a study of cytomegalovirus exposure and HLA in healthy donors. Sequenced by immunoSEQ multiplex PCR; TCRdb stores in-frame clones only, minus some. The data show some 120,000 clones, roughly 70% seen once. Sequencing was carried out using PBMCs. Receptor source: a woman in her 30s in good health and CMV-seronegative. The CDR3 runs from the conserved cysteine through the conserved F or W.

J gene,V gene,CDR3 protein
TRBJ1-2,TRBV5-1,CASSPLGTLDGYTF
TRBJ2-7,TRBV19,CASSIDGWTGAYEQYF
TRBJ1-1,TRBV29-1,CSVHQGGTGTEAFF
TRBJ1-5,TRBV19,CASSLPDILYQPQHF
TRBJ1-1,TRBV30,CAWSGATTEAFF
TRBJ2-3,TRBV6-1,CASIPGQRGDTQYF
TRBJ2-5,TRBV12-5,CAIGEGWQGQTQYF
TRBJ1-5,TRBV19,CASRWTLYSNQPQHF
TRBJ2-1,TRBV20-1,CSASLAAEQFF
TRBJ1-4,TRBV6-4,CASSPQGNNEKLFF
TRBJ1-1,TRBV7-8,CASSSLQGWWGTEAFF
TRBJ2-7,TRBV27,CASKPLSGDEQYF
TRBJ2-7,TRBV7-9,CASSLARTDPYEQYF
TRBJ2-3,TRBV6-1,CASSERGVAGITDTQYF
TRBJ1-2,TRBV7-9,CASLTQGEGYGYTF
TRBJ1-5,TRBV6-5,CASRRPGNQPQHF
TRBJ2-1,TRBV6-5,CASRTPYNEQFF
TRBJ1-2,TRBV29-1,CSVTDRNYGYTF
TRBJ1-2,TRBV19,CASSRGDFHYGYTF
TRBJ1-2,TRBV7-9,CASSLEGGTENYGYTF
TRBJ2-2,TRBV5-6,CASSGVDRNTGELFF
TRBJ1-1,TRBV2,CASSQGEDTEAFF
TRBJ1-4,TRBV19,CASSRDSPTNEKLFF
TRBJ2-7,TRBV4-1,CASSQGLAGGGEQYF
TRBJ1-1,TRBV5-8,CASSLATVNTEAFF